The present TCR beta chain was sequenced within a study of regulatory T cells in long-lasting Graves disease. Time point denoted: persistent/refractory GD, antithyroid drugs over 5 years with positive TRAb. RNA extracted from PBMCs served as the sequencing template. Germline CDR1 is MNHNS and CDR2 is SASEGT. The J segment lost 0 bases and the V segment lost 10 bases, leaving 7 bases of the junction unmatched. The length of the CDR3 is 16 residues. This clonotype was counted many times. Building of the TCR beta libraries involved iRepertoire HTBI primers and Arm-PCR of CDR3 regions. TCRdb used MiXCR to reprocess the multiplex PCR reads, holding one entry per CDR3 protein. The sample yields 650,000 to 850,000 distinct CDR3 sequences, around 32% seen once.

The source is a female donor with Graves disease. Sequenced material: peripheral blood mononuclear cells (PBMCs), taken when the disease was refractory, from a patient treated with antithyroid drugs. This rearrangement joins TRBV6-1 to TRBJ1-6; 9 positions agree with TRBD1. The CDR3 DNA is TGTGCCACGGGACAGGGATTTAGCTCCTATAATTCACCCCTCCACTTT. Protein product: CATGQGFSSYNSPLHF.